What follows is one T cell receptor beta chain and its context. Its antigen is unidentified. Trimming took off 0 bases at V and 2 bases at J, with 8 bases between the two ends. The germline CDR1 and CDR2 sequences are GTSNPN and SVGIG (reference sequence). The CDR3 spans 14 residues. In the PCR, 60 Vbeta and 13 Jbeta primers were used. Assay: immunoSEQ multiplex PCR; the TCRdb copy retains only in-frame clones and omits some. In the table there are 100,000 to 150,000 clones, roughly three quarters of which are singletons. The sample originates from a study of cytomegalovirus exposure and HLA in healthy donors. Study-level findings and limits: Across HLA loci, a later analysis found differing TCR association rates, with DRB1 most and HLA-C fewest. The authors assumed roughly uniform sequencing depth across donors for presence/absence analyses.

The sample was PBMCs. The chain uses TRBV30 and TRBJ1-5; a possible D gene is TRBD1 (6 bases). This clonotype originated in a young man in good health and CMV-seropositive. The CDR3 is CAWSVGARNQPQHF. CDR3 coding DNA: TGTGCCTGGAGTGTGGGGGCGCGCAATCAGCCCCAGCATTTT.